Detailed here is one T cell receptor beta chain. In the original workflow: By means of reference gene primer amplification, nucleated cell counts were estimated. TCRdb keeps only in-frame clones here, not all; method: immunoSEQ multiplex PCR. V and J calls plus clone size are reproduced from that table; the DNA served to infer D and trimming. The sample consists of about 270,000 clones, roughly nine tenths of them appearing once. Patients of the Seattle cohort, enrolled during active infection, were followed longitudinally. V was cut by 1 base and J by 5 bases, with 11 bases left in between. The CDR3 has 14 amino acids. CDR1 is MNHNY, CDR2 SVGAGI, per germline (reference sequence). The data stem from a study of blood T cell repertoires in COVID-19. About the study: T cells, B-cell-depleted T cells, or PBMCs supplied cDNA or gDNA.

Sequenced: peripheral blood. The chain couples TRBV6-6 to TRBJ1-1, with a weak D call TRBD1 (6 bases). This sequence originates from a young woman with COVID-19, enrolled during active disease. DNA for the CDR3: TGTGCCAGCAGTTACTTGAGGGGGGGGACTGAAGCTTTCTTT. Its translation: CASSYLRGGTEAFF.